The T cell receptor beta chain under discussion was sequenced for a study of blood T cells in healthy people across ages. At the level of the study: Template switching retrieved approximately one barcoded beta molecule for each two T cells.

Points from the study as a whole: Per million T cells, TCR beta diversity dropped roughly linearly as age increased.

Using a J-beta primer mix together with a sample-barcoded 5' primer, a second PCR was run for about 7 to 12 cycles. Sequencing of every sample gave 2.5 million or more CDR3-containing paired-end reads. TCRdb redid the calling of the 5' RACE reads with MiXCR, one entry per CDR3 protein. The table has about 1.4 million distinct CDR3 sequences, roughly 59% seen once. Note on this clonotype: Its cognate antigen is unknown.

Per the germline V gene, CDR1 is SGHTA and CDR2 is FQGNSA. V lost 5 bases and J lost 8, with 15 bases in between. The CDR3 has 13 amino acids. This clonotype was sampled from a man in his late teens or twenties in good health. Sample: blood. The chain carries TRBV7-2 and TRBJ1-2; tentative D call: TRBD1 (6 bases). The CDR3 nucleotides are TGTGCCAGCAGCCCTCCCGGGGGGCACGGCTACACCTTC. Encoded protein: CASSPPGGHGYTF.